Listed here are 21 T cell receptor beta chains from one sample, sequenced in a study of metastatic and nonmetastatic thyroid tumors. TCRdb re-called clones from the PCR reads using MiXCR. The repertoire holds 7,000 to 9,500 clones, with roughly a fifth as singletons. Thyroid surgery took place with no prior treatment in any patient. The sample taken for sequencing was adjacent normal tissue. These TCRs come from a female donor with papillary thyroid cancer or a benign thyroid nodule (not recorded which). Some clones in this sample may be carry-over from other donors' samples.

This clone was seen at least ten times. V gene TRBV29-1 combines with J gene TRBJ2-1; 12 bases are shared with TRBD2. The CDR3 extends over 20 amino acids. J was trimmed by 5 bases and V by 2 bases; bases with no gene match: 19. Germline CDR1 SQVTM, CDR2 ANQGSEA. The CDR3 loop reads CSVENNTPSTSGRINNEQFF. The CDR3 nucleotides read TGCAGCGTTGAAAATAATACCCCTTCTACTAGCGGGAGGATAAACAATGAGCAGTTCTTC.

Within the sample, this clone is large. The chain uses TRBV6-1 and TRBJ1-1; TRBD1 might be the D (6 bases). Per germline, CDR1 MNHNS and CDR2 SASEGT. CDR3 length equals 14 residues. Trimming shortened V by 6 bases and J by 1 base, and 12 bases separated the two germline ends. The CDR3 sequence: CASRLQGGNTEAFF. CDR3 nucleotides: TGTGCCAGCAGACTACAGGGTGGGAACACTGAAGCTTTCTTT.

This clone was counted ten times or more. This chain uses TRBV7-2 with TRBJ1-4; TRBD1 matches at 11 bases. CDR3 length equals 20 residues. V trimming: 5 bases; J trimming: 5 bases; junction bases outside the gene matches: 19. Germline-derived CDR1 and CDR2 are SGHTA and FQGNSA. The CDR3 sequence: CASSPGSPGQGGRWNEKLFF. The CDR3 DNA follows: TGTGCCAGCAGCCCAGGGAGCCCGGGACAGGGGGGTCGTTGGAATGAAAAACTGTTTTTT.

Relative to its sample, this clone is medium-sized. This chain connects TRBV19 to TRBJ2-2; D not resolved. Trimming took off 5 bases at V and 3 bases at J, with 13 bases between the two ends. The CDR3 is 15 residues long. CDR1 and CDR2 (germline): LNHDA, SQIVND (reference sequence). The CDR3 loop is CASSVEHVDTGELFF. The CDR3 nucleotides read TGTGCCAGTAGTGTTGAACATGTGGACACCGGGGAGCTGTTTTTT. Complete variable domain (other parts from reference TRBV19 and TRBJ2-2): DGGITQSPKYLFRKEGQNVTLSCEQNLNHDAMYWYRQDPGQGLRLIYYSQIVNDFQKGDIAEGYSVSREKKESFPLTVTSAQKNPTAFYLCASSVEHVDTGELFFGEGSRLTVL.

To note about this clone: A junction end diverges from the germline sequence, so it may reflect a read error. The gene calls are TRBV30 and TRBJ2-1; D not certain. Germline values: CDR1 GTSNPN, CDR2 SVGIG (reference sequence). The CDR3 is 14 amino acids. In DNA form, the CDR3 reads TGTGCCTGGCGCCCCTTCCGGCATGGCAATGAGCAGCTCTTC. Protein: CAWRPFRHGNEQLF.

This clone was recorded many times. The rearrangement uses TRBV2 and TRBJ1-2, with TRBD1 identical over 9 bases. The CDR3 has 16 residues. Germline-derived CDR1 and CDR2 are SNHLY and FYNNEI. J was trimmed by 2 bases and V by 6 bases; bases with no gene match: 10. CDR3 amino acids: CASRGGQGVRNYGYTF. In DNA, the CDR3 is TGTGCCAGCAGGGGGGGACAGGGAGTTCGGAACTATGGCTACACCTTC.

This clone was counted a single time. One junction end disagrees with the germline gene, perhaps due to a read error. The chain links TRBV3-1 to TRBJ2-7; D may be TRBD2 (5 bases). Germline V gives CDR1 LGHDT, CDR2 YNNKEL (reference sequence). This CDR3 comprises 14 residues. CDR3 nucleotides: TGTGCTAGCAGCCAACCGGCCTACCCCCGGGGGCAGTACTTC. Amino acid sequence: CASSQPAYPRGQYF.

There are many counts of this clone. The chain employs TRBV5-4 and TRBJ2-2; D is possibly TRBD1 or TRBD2 (5 bases each). The germline V gene encodes CDR1 SGHNT and CDR2 YYREEE (reference sequence). This CDR3 contains 15 residues. Trimming pared 1 base from V and 4 bases from J, leaving 11 bases between. The CDR3 reads CASSLNGGPTGELFF. CDR3 DNA: TGTGCCAGCAGCTTGAATGGGGGACCCACCGGGGAGCTGTTTTTT.

Only a few counts were recorded for this clone. The V gene is TRBV30, the J gene TRBJ2-2; no reliable D call. The germline CDR1 and CDR2 sequences are GTSNPN and SVGIG (reference sequence). The CDR3 consists of 12 residues. V was clipped by 0 bases and J by 5 bases, with 4 bases between them. The CDR3 nucleotides read TGTGCCTGGAGTGTACGGACCGGGGAGCTGTTTTTT. This encodes CAWSVRTGELFF.

By share, this clone counts as large. The chain combines TRBV7-8 with TRBJ2-1; D remains unclear. CDR1 and CDR2 from the germline V gene are SGHVS and FQNEAQ. V was pared by 5 bases and J by 4 bases, with 12 bases between. This CDR3 is built from 14 residues. The CDR3 spells CASSPGAAYNEQFF. The CDR3, as DNA: TGTGCCAGCAGCCCCGGTGCTGCTTACAATGAGCAGTTCTTC.

In its sample, this clone ranks as medium-sized. V and J are TRBV6-1 and TRBJ1-2; D gene ambiguous. In germline, CDR1 is MNHNS, CDR2 SASEGT. This CDR3 is built from 12 residues. Trimming shortened V by 4 bases and J by 2 bases, and 5 bases separated the two germline ends. CDR3 DNA sequence: TGTGCCAGCAGTGCCACCAACTATGGCTACACCTTC. It specifies CASSATNYGYTF.

This clone came up a few times. The CDR3 region has the DNA TGTGCCAGCAGTCTTACCAACTACGAGCAGTACTTC. It specifies CASSLTNYEQYF. The rearrangement joins TRBV11-1 to TRBJ2-7; no clear D gene. The V gene's germline CDR1 is SGHAT and CDR2 FQDESV (reference sequence). The V and J ends lost 6 bases and 3 bases respectively, with 9 bases between them. The CDR3 is 12 residues long.

This clone was seen ten or more times. The gene calls are TRBV9 and TRBJ2-3, with 11 bases lining up with TRBD2. Germline CDR1 reads SGDLS; CDR2 reads YYNGEE. Trimming cost V 5 bases and J 4 bases; bases outside gene matches: 3. This CDR3 spans 14 amino acids. CDR3 loop: CASSSGGDADTQYF. The CDR3 DNA reads as TGTGCCAGCAGTAGCGGGGGGGATGCAGATACGCAGTATTTT. Supplemented by reference TRBV9 and TRBJ2-3, the full variable domain reads DSGVTQTPKHLITATGQRVTLRCSPRSGDLSVYWYQQSLDQGLQFLIQYYNGEERAKGNILERFSAQQFPDLHSELNLSSLELGDSALYFCASSSGGDADTQYFGPGTRLTVL.

Remarks on this clone: Other DNA variants within this sample encode the same CDR3. The chain combines TRBV20-1 with TRBJ2-5; TRBD2 matches 12 bases. Trimming removed 3 bases from V and 9 bases from J; junction bases left unmatched: 8. The CDR3 covers 14 residues. Germline V lookup: CDR1 DFQATT, CDR2 SNEGSKA (reference sequence). For the CDR3, the DNA is TGCAGTGCTAGCGGGCTAGCGGGGGGGTTTTCCCAGTACTTC. This codes for CSASGLAGGFSQYF.

This clone has more than one count but fewer than ten. This rearrangement joins TRBV6-2 or TRBV6-3 to TRBJ1-2; 12 nucleotides align to TRBD1. V lost 4 bases and J lost 7; bases outside the gene matches: 13. Per the germline V gene, CDR1 is MNHEY and CDR2 is SVGEGT. This CDR3 has 17 residues. The DNA for the CDR3 is TGTGCCAGCAGTTTTAACTTTTGGGACAGGGGGCAGAGTGGCTACACCTTC. Amino acid sequence: CASSFNFWDRGQSGYTF.

This clone is labeled as large. The CDR3 DNA reads TGTGCCAGCAGTGAATGGGGGGCGCGTCTCGAGCAGTACTTC. Translation gives CASSEWGARLEQYF. The chain couples TRBV6-1 to TRBJ2-7; TRBD1 or TRBD2 may be the D gene (6 bases each). V gave up 2 bases and J gave up 6 bases, with 14 bases separating them. CDR1 is MNHNS and CDR2 is SASEGT in the germline V gene. The CDR3 is made up of 14 amino acids.

This clone was seen a handful of times. It may be a read error: a sequence one base away is much more abundant. The chain links TRBV29-1 to TRBJ1-2; no firm D call. V was shortened by 8 bases and J by 4 bases, with 14 bases between the two germline ends. Germline values: CDR1 SQVTM, CDR2 ANQGSEA. The CDR3 loop spans 12 amino acids. CDR3 region: CSFPSWGYGYTF. The CDR3 DNA reads TGCAGCTTTCCTTCCTGGGGCTATGGCTACACCTTC.

Ten or more counts support this clone. The V gene is TRBV29-1, the J gene TRBJ1-3; D is undetermined. Germline lookup yields CDR1 SQVTM and CDR2 ANQGSEA. The CDR3 has 12 residues. The V end was cut by 4 bases, the J end by 1 base, with 5 bases between. This CDR3 is CSVGGSGNTIYF. The CDR3 bases are TGCAGCGTTGGAGGGTCTGGAAACACCATATATTTT.

The sample holds a few counts of this clone. The gene calls are TRBV24-1 and TRBJ1-5; D is uncertain. Trimming cost V 8 bases and J 6 bases, with 10 bases left between them. The CDR3 runs 12 residues. Germline lookup yields CDR1 KGHDR and CDR2 SFDVKD. The CDR3 sequence: CATKAEGQPQHF. The CDR3 DNA follows: TGTGCCACCAAGGCGGAGGGTCAGCCCCAGCATTTT.

This clone was observed at least ten times. This chain uses TRBV20-1 with TRBJ1-1; D is unresolved. V lost 3 bases and J 5 bases, leaving 13 bases between the germline ends. Germline CDR1 reads DFQATT; CDR2 reads SNEGSKA (reference sequence). CDR3 size: 13 residues. This CDR3 is CSASRLGVTEAFF. CDR3 DNA: TGCAGTGCTAGTCGGTTAGGAGTGACTGAAGCTTTCTTT.

This clone was seen repeatedly, ten times or more. A junction boundary mismatches the germline segment, possibly from a read error. This sample also contains other DNA sequences that code for the same CDR3. The J gene is TRBJ2-5, the V gene TRBV9; D may correspond to TRBD1 or TRBD2 (5 bases each). This CDR3 is 15 amino acids long. CDR1 is SGDLS and CDR2 is YYNGEE in the germline V gene. CDR3 region: CASSLRRGREETQCF. In DNA, the CDR3 is TGTGCCAGCAGCCTCCGCCGGGGCAGAGAAGAGACCCAGTGCTTC.